This TCR beta chain was recovered during a study of T cell responses to AZD1222 COVID-19 vaccine. This CDR3 spans 15 amino acids. V dropped 7 bases and J dropped 4; count of bases not matched to a gene: 12. The germline V gene has CDR1 LNHDA and CDR2 SQIVND (reference sequence). On this clone: Its antigen is not identified.

Points from the study as a whole: Variant regions that are unmutated are reportedly the target of nearly half of spike-specific TCRs. Donor demographics were predominantly white British with a female majority; clonal diversity may be underestimated. Only after the peak T cell response were repertoires sampled.

Some second doses came at about 4 weeks and others at about 12 weeks; these were pooled. The assay was immunoSEQ multiplex PCR, and TCRdb's table has in-frame clones only and misses some. The repertoire has tens of thousands of clones, around 88% of them found once; the top ten carry under 14%. This receptor was identified in an adult who received the AZD1222 COVID-19 vaccine. The J gene is TRBJ2-7, the V gene TRBV19; 8 bases are shared with TRBD1. Sequencing was performed on peripheral blood, taken 28 days after the second AZD1222 dose. The CDR3 nucleotides are TGTGCCAGTACCAACACCGGGACAGGAGTATACGAGCAGTACTTC. Its translation: CASTNTGTGVYEQYF.